The next 9 T cell receptor beta chains were all read from a single sample in a study of blood T cells in healthy people across ages. Sample-barcoded 5' priming and a J-beta primer mix drove a second PCR of 7 to 11 cycles. TCRdb re-called the 5' RACE reads through MiXCR, storing one row per CDR3 protein. The sample gives approximately 900,000 distinct CDR3 sequences, just under 30% of which show up once; 10% is in the top ten. Another study also made use of these data, one on T cells of mothers and their children.

The sequenced sample was blood. These receptors came from a woman aged 40 to 50 in good health.

Only one count was recorded for this clonotype. Germline and junction disagree at one end, which may indicate a read error. DNA of the CDR3: TGCAGTGCAAAGGGGCAGGTTGGAGCAGATGCGCAGTATTTT. Protein: CSAKGQVGADAQYF. The genes are TRBV20-1 and TRBJ2-3; TRBD1 is a possible D gene (5 bases). Germline V CDR1 and CDR2: DFQATT, SNEGSKA (reference sequence). The CDR3 is 14 amino acids.

This clonotype was seen at least ten times. This sequence joins TRBV6-5 and TRBJ2-7; TRBD2 matches 13 bases. J was trimmed by 2 bases and V by 4 bases; bases with no gene match: 5. In germline, CDR1 is MNHEY, CDR2 SVGAGI. This CDR3 contains 16 residues. This CDR3 reads CASSSYGTSGTYEQYF. The CDR3 DNA reads as TGTGCCAGCAGTTCTTATGGGACTAGCGGGACCTACGAGCAGTACTTC.

This clonotype was counted only a few times. J is TRBJ2-3 and V is TRBV28; TRBD1 aligns across 9 bases. The CDR3 is 16 amino acids. Unmatched junction bases numbered 7, after V lost 4 bases and J lost 2 bases. Looked up from germline, CDR1 is MDHEN and CDR2 is SYDVKM. The CDR3: CASSSGRTGVTDTQYF. In nucleotides, the CDR3 is TGTGCCAGCAGTTCCGGAAGGACAGGGGTCACAGATACGCAGTATTTT.

This clonotype was seen more than once but under ten times. The chain combines TRBV3-1 with TRBJ2-7, with D perhaps TRBD1 (6 bases). CDR3 size: 14 residues. In germline, CDR1 is LGHDT, CDR2 YNNKEL (reference sequence). The ends were cut back, 6 bases at V and 8 bases at J, with 20 bases in the middle. The CDR3 DNA follows: TGTGCCAGCAGAACCCCGGACAGCATTTCACAGCAGTACTTC. Its translation: CASRTPDSISQQYF.

The chain recombines TRBV4-3 with TRBJ2-1, with D maybe TRBD2 (6 bases). Trimming took 1 base from V and 8 from J, leaving 15 bases between them. Germline loops: CDR1 LGHNA, CDR2 YSLEER. The CDR3 has 15 residues. The CDR3 nucleotides are TGCGCCAGCAGCCAAGGGGGGGAAACCTGGGATGAGCAGTTCTTC. Translation gives CASSQGGETWDEQFF.

This clonotype was seen a handful of times. The chain uses TRBV12-3 or TRBV12-4 and TRBJ2-3; 9 bases are shared with TRBD1. This CDR3 has 13 amino acids. J lost 4 bases, V lost 10 bases, and 6 bases had no gene match. Here the CDR3 reads CATRTGAPDTQYF. The CDR3 DNA follows: TGTGCCACCCGGACAGGGGCCCCAGATACGCAGTATTTT.

This clonotype showed up many times. This chain connects TRBV20-1 to TRBJ1-1; D gene uncertain. The CDR3 is 10 residues long. V lost 8 bases and J 7 bases, leaving 11 bases between the germline ends. CDR1 is DFQATT and CDR2 is SNEGSKA in the germline V gene (reference sequence). The CDR3 sequence: CSSGTNEAFF. As DNA, the CDR3 is TGCAGTTCGGGCACCAATGAAGCTTTCTTT.

This clonotype was seen only a few times. The chain couples TRBV27 to TRBJ2-3, with D possibly matching TRBD2 (5 bases). V lost 2 bases, J lost 1 base, and 13 bases lay in between. Germline assignment: CDR1 MNHEY and CDR2 SMNVEV (reference sequence). The CDR3 consists of 16 residues. The CDR3 loop reads CASSLSPGSGTDTQYF. The DNA of the CDR3 is TGTGCCAGCAGTTTAAGTCCGGGGTCCGGCACAGATACGCAGTATTTT.

The chain is built from TRBV24-1 and TRBJ2-3, with D tentatively TRBD2 (5 bases). This CDR3 comprises 16 residues. Germline V gene lookup returns CDR1 KGHDR and CDR2 SFDVKD. Trimming stripped 3 bases from V and 0 bases from J, with 12 bases between. The CDR3, as DNA: TGTGCCACCAGTGATCCACTAGGCCAGAGCACAGATACGCAGTATTTT. It translates to CATSDPLGQSTDTQYF.